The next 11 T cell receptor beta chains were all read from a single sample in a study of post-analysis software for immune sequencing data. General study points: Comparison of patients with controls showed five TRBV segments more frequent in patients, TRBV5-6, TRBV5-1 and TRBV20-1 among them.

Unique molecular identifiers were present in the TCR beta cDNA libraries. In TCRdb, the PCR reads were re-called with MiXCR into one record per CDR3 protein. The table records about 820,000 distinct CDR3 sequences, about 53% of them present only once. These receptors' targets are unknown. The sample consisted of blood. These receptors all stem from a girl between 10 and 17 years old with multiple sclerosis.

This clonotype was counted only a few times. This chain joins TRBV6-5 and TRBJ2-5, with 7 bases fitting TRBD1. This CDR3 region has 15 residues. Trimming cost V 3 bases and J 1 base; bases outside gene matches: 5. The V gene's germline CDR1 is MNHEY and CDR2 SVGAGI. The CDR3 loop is CASSYRTGFQETQYF. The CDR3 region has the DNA TGTGCCAGCAGTTATAGGACAGGATTCCAAGAGACCCAGTACTTC.

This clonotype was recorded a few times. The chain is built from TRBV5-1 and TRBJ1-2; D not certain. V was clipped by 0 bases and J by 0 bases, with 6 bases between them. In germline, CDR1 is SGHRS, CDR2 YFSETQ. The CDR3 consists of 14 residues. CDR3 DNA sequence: TGCGCCAGCAGCTTGGAATCGGCTAACTATGGCTACACCTTC. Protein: CASSLESANYGYTF.

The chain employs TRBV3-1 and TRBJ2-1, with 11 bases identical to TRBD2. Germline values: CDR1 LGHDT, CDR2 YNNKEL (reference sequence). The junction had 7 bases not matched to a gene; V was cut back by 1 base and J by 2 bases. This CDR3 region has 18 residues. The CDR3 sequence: CASSQVGKTSGAYNEQFF. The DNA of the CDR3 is TGTGCCAGCAGCCAAGTTGGTAAGACTAGCGGGGCCTACAATGAGCAGTTCTTC.

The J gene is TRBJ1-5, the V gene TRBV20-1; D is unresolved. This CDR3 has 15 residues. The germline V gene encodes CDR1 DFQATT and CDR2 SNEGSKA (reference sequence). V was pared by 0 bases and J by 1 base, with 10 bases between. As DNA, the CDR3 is TGCAGTGCTAGAGACGGCAGTGGAAGCAATCAGCCCCAGCATTTT. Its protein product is CSARDGSGSNQPQHF.

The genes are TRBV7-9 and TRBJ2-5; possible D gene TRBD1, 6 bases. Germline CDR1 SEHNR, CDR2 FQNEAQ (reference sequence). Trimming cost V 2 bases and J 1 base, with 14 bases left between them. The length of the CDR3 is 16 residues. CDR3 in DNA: TGTGCCAGCAGCTTATATGTCGGACAGCTCCAAGAGACCCAGTACTTC. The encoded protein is CASSLYVGQLQETQYF.

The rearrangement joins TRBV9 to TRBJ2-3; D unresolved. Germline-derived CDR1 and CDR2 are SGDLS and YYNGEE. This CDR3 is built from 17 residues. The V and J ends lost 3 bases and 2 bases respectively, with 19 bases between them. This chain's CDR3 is CASSAWGEQPFTDTQYF. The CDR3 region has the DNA TGTGCCAGCAGCGCCTGGGGTGAGCAGCCGTTCACAGATACGCAGTATTTT. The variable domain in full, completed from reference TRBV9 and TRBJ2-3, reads DSGVTQTPKHLITATGQRVTLRCSPRSGDLSVYWYQQSLDQGLQFLIQYYNGEERAKGNILERFSAQQFPDLHSELNLSSLELGDSALYFCASSAWGEQPFTDTQYFGPGTRLTVL.

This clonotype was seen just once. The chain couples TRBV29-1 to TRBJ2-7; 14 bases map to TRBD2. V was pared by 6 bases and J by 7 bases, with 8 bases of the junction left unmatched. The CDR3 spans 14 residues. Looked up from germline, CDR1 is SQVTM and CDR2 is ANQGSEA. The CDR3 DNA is TGCAGCGTCGCCCGGACTAGCGGGAGGCAAGAGCAGTACTTC. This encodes CSVARTSGRQEQYF.

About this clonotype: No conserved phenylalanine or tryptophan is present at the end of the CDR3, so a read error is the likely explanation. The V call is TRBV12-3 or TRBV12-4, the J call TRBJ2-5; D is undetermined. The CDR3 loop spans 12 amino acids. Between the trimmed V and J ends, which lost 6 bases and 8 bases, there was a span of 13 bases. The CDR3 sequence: CASSPDSHTQYV. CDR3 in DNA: TGTGCCAGCAGCCCCGATTCGCATACCCAGTACGTC.

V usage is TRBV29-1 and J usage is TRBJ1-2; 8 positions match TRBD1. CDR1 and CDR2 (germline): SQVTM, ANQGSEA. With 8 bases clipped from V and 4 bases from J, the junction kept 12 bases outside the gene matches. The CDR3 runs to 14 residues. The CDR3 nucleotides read TGCAGCCCCGAGCCCCGGGACAGGTTCTATGGCTACACCTTC. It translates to CSPEPRDRFYGYTF.

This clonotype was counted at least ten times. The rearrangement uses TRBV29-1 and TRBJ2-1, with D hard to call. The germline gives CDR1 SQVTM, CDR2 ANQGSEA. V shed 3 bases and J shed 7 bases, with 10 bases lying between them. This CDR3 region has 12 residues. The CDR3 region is CSVDPTENEQFF. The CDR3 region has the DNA TGCAGCGTTGACCCCACAGAGAATGAGCAGTTCTTC.

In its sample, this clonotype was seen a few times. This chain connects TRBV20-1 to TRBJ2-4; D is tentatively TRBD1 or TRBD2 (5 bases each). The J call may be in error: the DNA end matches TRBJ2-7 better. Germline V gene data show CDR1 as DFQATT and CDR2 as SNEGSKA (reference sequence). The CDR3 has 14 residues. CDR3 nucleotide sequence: TGCAGTGCTATGAGGGACCGAGGGCTCTACGAGCAGTACTTC. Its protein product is CSAMRDRGLYEQYF.